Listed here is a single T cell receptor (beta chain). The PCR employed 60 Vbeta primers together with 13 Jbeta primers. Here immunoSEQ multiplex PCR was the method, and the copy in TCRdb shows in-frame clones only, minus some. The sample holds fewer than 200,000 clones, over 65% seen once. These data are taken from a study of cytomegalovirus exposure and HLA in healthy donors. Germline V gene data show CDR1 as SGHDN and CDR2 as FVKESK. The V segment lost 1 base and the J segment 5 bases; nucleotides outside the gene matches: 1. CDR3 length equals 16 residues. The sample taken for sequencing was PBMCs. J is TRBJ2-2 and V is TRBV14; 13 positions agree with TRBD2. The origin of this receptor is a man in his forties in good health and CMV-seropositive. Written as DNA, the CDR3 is TGTGCCAGCAGCCAAGCGGGACTAGCGGGGACCGGGGAGCTGTTTTTT. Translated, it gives CASSQAGLAGTGELFF.